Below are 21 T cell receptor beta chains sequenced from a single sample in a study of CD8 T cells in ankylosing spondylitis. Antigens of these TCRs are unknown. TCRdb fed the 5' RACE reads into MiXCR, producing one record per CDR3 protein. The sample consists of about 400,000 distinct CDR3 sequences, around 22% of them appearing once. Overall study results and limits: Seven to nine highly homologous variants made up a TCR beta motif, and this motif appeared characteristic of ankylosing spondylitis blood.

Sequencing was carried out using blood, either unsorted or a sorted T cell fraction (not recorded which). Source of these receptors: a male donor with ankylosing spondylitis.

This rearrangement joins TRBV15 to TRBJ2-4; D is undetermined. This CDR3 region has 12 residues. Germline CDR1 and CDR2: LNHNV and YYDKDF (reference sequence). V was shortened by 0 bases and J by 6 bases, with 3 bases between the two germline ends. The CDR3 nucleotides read TGTGCCACCAGCAGAGATTTAAACATTCAGTACTTC. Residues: CATSRDLNIQYF.

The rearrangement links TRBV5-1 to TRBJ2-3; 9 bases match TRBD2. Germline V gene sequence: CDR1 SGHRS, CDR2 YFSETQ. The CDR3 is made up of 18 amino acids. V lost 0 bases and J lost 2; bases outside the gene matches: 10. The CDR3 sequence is CASSLAPAGGKSTDTQYF. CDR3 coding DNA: TGCGCCAGCAGCTTGGCCCCGGCGGGAGGGAAATCCACAGATACGCAGTATTTT.

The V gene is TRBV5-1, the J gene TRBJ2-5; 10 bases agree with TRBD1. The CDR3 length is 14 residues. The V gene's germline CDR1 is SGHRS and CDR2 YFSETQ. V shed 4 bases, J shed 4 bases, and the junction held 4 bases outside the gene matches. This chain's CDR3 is CASSAWDRGETQYF. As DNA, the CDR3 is TGCGCCAGCAGCGCATGGGACAGGGGAGAGACCCAGTACTTC.

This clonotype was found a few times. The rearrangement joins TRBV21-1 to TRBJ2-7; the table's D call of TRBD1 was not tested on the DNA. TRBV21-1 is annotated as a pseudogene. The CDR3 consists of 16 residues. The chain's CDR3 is CASVSGDATKPYEQYF. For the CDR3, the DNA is TGTGCCAGCGTATCCGGGGACGCCACGAAACCCTACGAGCAGTACTTC.

This CDR3 is CASSERTGYGYTF. In DNA, the CDR3 is TGTGCCAGCAGCGAGCGGACAGGCTATGGCTACACCTTC. The chain joins TRBV7-2 to TRBJ1-2; 7 nucleotides agree with TRBD1. This CDR3 has 13 amino acids. CDR1 and CDR2 from the germline V gene are SGHTA and FQGNSA. Trimming took 5 bases from V and 4 from J; bases not matched to a gene: 4.

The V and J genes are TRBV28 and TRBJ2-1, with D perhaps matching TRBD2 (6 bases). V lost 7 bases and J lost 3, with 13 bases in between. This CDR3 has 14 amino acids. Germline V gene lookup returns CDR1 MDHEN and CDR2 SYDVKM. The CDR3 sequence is CASKIAEVYNEQFF. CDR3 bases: TGTGCCAGCAAAATAGCGGAAGTCTACAATGAGCAGTTCTTC. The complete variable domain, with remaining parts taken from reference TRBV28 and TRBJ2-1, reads DVKVTQSSRYLVKRTGEKVFLECVQDMDHENMFWYRQDPGLGLRLIYFSYDVKMKEKGDIPEGYSVSREKKERFSLILESASTNQTSMYLCASKIAEVYNEQFFGPGTRLTVL.

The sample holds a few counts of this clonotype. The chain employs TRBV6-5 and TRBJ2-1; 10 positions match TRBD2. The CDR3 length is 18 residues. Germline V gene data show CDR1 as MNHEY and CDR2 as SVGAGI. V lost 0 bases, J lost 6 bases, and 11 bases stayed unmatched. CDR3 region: CASSYSSLLAGVTNEQFF. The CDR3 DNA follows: TGTGCCAGCAGTTACTCTTCCCTTCTAGCGGGAGTAACCAATGAGCAGTTCTTC.

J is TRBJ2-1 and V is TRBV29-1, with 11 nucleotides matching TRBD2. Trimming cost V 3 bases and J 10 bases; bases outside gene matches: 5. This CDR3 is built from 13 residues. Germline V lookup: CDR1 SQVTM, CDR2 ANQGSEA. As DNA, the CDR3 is TGCAGCGTTGATCGGGTAGCGGGAGGGGAGCAGTTCTTC. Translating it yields CSVDRVAGGEQFF.

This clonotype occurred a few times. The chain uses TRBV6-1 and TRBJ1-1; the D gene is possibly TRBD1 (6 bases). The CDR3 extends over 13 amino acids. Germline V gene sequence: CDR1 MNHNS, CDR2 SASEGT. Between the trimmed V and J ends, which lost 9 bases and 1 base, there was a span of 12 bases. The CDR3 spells CASEGVKNTEAFF. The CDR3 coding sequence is TGTGCCAGTGAGGGGGTAAAGAACACTGAAGCTTTCTTT.

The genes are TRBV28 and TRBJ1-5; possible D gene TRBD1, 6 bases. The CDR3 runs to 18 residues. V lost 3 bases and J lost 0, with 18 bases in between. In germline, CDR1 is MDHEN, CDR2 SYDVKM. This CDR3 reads CASSFPTGGRYSNQPQHF. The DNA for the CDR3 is TGTGCCAGCAGTTTCCCGACAGGAGGACGCTATAGCAATCAGCCCCAGCATTTT. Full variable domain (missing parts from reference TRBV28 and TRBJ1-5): DVKVTQSSRYLVKRTGEKVFLECVQDMDHENMFWYRQDPGLGLRLIYFSYDVKMKEKGDIPEGYSVSREKKERFSLILESASTNQTSMYLCASSFPTGGRYSNQPQHFGDGTRLSIL.

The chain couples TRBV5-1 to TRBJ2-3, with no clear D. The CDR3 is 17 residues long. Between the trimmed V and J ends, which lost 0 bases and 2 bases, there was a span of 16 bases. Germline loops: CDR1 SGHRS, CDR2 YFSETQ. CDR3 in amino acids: CASSLDAGQTITDTQYF. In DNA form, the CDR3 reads TGCGCCAGCAGCTTGGATGCTGGGCAAACCATCACAGATACGCAGTATTTT. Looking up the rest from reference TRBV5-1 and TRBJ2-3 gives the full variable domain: KAGVTQTPRYLIKTRGQQVTLSCSPISGHRSVSWYQQTPGQGLQFLFEYFSETQRNKGNFPGRFSGRQFSNSRSEMNVSTLELGDSALYLCASSLDAGQTITDTQYFGPGTRLTVL.

In DNA form, the CDR3 reads TGTGCCAGCGCTCGGGGGCAGTCCCCCTCCACCGGGGAGCTGTTTTTT. Translating gives CASARGQSPSTGELFF. The chain couples TRBV6-1 to TRBJ2-2; D may correspond to TRBD1 or TRBD2 (6 bases each). Germline lookup yields CDR1 MNHNS and CDR2 SASEGT. Trimming removed 8 bases from V and 4 bases from J, with 20 bases in between. The CDR3 sequence is 16 residues long.

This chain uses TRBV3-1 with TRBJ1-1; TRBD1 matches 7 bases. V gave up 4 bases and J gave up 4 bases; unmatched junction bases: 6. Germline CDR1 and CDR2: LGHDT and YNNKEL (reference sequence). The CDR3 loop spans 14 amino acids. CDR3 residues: CASSRSTGRTEAFF. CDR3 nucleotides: TGTGCCAGCAGCCGCTCGACAGGGCGCACTGAAGCTTTCTTT.

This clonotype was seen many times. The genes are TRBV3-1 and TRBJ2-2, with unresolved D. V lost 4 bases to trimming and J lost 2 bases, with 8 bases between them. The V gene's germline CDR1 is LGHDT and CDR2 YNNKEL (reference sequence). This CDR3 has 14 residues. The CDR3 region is CASSRIENTGELFF. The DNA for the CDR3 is TGTGCCAGCAGCCGAATTGAAAACACCGGGGAGCTGTTTTTT. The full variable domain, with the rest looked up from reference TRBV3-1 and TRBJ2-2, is DTAVSQTPKYLVTQMGNDKSIKCEQNLGHDTMYWYKQDSKKFLKIMFSYNNKELIINETVPNRFSPKSPDKAHLNLHINSLELGDSAVYFCASSRIENTGELFFGEGSRLTVL.

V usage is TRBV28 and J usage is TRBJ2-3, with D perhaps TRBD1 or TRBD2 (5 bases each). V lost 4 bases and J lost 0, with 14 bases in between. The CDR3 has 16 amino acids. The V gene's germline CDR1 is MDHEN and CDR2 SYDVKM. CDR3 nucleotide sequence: TGTGCCAGCAGTTCTCTTGGGACGCCAAGCACAGATACGCAGTATTTT. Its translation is CASSSLGTPSTDTQYF.

Here the CDR3 reads CASSRPGPLYNEQFF. CDR3 nucleotide sequence: TGTGCCAGCAGCCGACCGGGACCCCTTTACAATGAGCAGTTCTTC. The chain links TRBV14 to TRBJ2-1; D assignment may be TRBD1 or TRBD2 (5 bases each). Germline values: CDR1 SGHDN, CDR2 FVKESK. V was trimmed by 4 bases and J by 4 bases, leaving 14 bases between them. This CDR3 region has 15 residues.

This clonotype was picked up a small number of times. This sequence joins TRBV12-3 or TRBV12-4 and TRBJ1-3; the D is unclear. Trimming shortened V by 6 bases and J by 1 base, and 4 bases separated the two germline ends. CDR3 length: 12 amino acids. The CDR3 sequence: CASRNSGNTIYF. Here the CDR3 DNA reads TGTGCCAGCAGAAATTCTGGAAACACCATATATTTT.

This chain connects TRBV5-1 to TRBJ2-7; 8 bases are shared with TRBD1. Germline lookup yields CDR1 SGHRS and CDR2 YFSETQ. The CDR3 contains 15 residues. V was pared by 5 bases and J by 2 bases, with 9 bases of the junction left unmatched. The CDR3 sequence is CASSFGQGRTYEQYF. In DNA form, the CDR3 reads TGCGCCAGCAGTTTCGGACAGGGTCGGACCTACGAGCAGTACTTC.

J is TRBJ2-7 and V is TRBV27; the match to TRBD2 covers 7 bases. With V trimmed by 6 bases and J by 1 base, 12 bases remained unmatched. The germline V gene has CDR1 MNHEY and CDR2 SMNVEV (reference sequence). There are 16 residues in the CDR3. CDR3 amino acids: CASRHSGTTSSYEQYF. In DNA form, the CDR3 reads TGTGCCAGCAGGCATTCCGGGACTACAAGTTCCTACGAGCAGTACTTC.

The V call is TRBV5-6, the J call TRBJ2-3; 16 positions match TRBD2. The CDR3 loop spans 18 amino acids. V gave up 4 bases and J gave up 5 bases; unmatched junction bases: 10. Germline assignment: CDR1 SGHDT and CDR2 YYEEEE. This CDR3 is CASSLTGLAGGGEDTQYF. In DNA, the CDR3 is TGTGCCAGCAGCCTCACGGGACTAGCGGGAGGGGGCGAAGATACGCAGTATTTT.

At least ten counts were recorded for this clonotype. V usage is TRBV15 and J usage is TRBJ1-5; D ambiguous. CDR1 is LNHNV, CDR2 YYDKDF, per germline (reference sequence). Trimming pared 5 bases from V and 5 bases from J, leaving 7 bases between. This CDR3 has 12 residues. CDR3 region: CATSRWDQPQHF. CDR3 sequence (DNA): TGTGCCACCAGCCGATGGGATCAGCCCCAGCATTTT.